This T cell receptor beta chain was observed in a study of cytomegalovirus exposure and HLA in healthy donors. Primers: 60 Vbeta forward and 13 Jbeta reverse. Data came from immunoSEQ multiplex PCR; TCRdb stores just in-frame clones and leaves some out. The sample shows 200,000 to 250,000 clones, about 89% of them seen only once. CDR3 length equals 15 residues. CDR1 is SGDLS and CDR2 is YYNGEE in the germline V gene. Trimming pared 2 bases from V and 5 bases from J, leaving 13 bases between. The sample was PBMCs. V gene TRBV9 combines with J gene TRBJ2-2; the D is unclear. The TCR was taken from a woman aged 18-29 years in good health and CMV-seronegative. CDR3 coding DNA: TGTGCCAGCAGCGTGGAAGCGATAACAACCGGGGAGCTGTTTTTT. Encoded protein: CASSVEAITTGELFF.